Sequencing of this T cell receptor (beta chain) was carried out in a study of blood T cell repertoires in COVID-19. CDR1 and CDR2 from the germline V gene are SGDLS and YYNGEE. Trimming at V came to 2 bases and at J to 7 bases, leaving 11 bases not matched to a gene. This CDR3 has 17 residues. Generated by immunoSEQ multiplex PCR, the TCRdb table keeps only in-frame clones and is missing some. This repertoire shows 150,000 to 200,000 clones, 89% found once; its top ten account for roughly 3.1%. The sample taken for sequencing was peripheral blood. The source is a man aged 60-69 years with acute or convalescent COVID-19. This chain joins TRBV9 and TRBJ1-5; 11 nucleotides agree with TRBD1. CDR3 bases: TGTGCCAGCAGCGTGGGACCCGGGACAGGGGGAGGACAGCCCCAGCATTTT. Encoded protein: CASSVGPGTGGGQPQHF.